The T cell receptor beta chain under discussion was sequenced for a study of CD8 T cells in ankylosing spondylitis. MiXCR, run by TCRdb on the 5' RACE reads, gives a single entry per CDR3 protein. The data contain about 340,000 distinct CDR3 sequences, over 12% of them singletons. Ten or more counts support this clonotype. The antigen is undetermined. Broader study findings: The study identified a TCR beta motif of several highly homologous variants that appeared characteristic of ankylosing spondylitis blood.

Between the trimmed V and J ends, which lost 4 bases and 5 bases, there was a span of 11 bases. The CDR3 spans 13 residues. Germline V gene lookup returns CDR1 SEHNR and CDR2 FQNEAQ (reference sequence). J is TRBJ1-1 and V is TRBV7-9, with unresolved D. The sample consisted of blood, either unsorted or a sorted T cell fraction (not recorded which). The source of this sequence is a male donor with ankylosing spondylitis or in good health (not recorded which). CDR3 in DNA: TGTGCCAGCAGCTCGAAGGTCGGGACTGAAGCTTTCTTT. Its translation: CASSSKVGTEAFF.